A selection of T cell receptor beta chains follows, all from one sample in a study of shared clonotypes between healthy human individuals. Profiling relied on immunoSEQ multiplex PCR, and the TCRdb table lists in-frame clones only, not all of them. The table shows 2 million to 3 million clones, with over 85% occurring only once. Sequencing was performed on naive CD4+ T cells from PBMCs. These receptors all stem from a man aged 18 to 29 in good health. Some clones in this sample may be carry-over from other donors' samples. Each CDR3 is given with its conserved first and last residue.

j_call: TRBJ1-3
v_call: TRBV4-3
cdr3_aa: CASSQDWGRGIGNTIYF

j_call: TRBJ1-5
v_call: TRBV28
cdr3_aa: CASSQGDRANQPQHF

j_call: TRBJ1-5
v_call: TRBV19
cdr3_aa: CASTRGQANQPQHF

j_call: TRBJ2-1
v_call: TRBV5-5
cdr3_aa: CASSPQRGNEQFF

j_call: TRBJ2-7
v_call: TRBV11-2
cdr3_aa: CASSLGGPPLGYEQYF

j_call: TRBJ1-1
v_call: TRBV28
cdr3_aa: CASSLYRQGAGAEAFF

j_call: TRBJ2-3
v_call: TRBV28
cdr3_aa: CASSLVGLGQGRTDTQYF

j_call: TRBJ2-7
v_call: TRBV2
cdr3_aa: CASGRDAEYEQYF

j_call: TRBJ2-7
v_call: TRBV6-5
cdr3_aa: CASSYDGTGSYEQYF

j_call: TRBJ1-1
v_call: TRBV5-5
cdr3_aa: CASSPLNLMNTEAFF

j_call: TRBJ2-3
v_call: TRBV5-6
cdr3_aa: CASSSPGAGNTQYF

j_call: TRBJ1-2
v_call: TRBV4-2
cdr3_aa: CASSQDHTALWYGYTF

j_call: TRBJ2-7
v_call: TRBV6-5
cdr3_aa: CASRRDRGAPYEQYF

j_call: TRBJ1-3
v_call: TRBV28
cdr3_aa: CASRRPGQSNTIYF

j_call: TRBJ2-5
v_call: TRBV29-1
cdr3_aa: CSVFRGNLEETQYF

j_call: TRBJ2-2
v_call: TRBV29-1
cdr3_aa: CSALGTGELFF